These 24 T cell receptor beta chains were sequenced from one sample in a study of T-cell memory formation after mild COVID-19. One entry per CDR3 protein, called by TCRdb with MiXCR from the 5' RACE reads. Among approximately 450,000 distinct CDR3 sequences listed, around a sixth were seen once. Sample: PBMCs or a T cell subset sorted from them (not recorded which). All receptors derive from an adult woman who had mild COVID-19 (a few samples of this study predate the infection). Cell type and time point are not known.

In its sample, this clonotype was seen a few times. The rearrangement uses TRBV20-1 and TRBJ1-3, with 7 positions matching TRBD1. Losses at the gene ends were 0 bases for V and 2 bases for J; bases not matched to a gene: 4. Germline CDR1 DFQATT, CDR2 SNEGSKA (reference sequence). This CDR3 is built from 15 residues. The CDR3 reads CSARDATGAGNTIYF. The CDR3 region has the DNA TGCAGTGCTAGAGACGCAACAGGGGCTGGAAACACCATATATTTT.

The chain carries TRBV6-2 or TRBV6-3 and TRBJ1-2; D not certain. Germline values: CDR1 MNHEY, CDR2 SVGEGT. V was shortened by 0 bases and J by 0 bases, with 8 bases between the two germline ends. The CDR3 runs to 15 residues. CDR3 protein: CASSYSGVANYGYTF. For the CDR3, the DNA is TGTGCCAGCAGTTACTCAGGAGTAGCTAACTATGGCTACACCTTC.

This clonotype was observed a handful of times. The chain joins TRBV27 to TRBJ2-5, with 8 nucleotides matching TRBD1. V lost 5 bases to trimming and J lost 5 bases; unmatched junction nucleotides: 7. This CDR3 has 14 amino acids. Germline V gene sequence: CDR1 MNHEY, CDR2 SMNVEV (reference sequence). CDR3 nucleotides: TGTGCCAGCAGTCGACAGGGGAGTGGGGAGACCCAGTACTTC. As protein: CASSRQGSGETQYF.

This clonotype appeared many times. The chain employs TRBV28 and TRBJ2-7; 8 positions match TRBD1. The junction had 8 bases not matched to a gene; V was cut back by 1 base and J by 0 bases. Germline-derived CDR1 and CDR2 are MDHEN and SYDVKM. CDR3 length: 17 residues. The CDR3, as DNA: TGTGCCAGCAGTTTATTTGGGACAGGCATAATCTCCTACGAGCAGTACTTC. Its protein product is CASSLFGTGIISYEQYF.

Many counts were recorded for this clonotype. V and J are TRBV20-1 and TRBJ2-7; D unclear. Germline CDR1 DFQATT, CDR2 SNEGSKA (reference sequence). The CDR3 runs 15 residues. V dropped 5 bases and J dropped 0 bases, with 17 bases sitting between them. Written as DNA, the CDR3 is TGCAGTGCTGCCCGTAGGGCACCTTCCTCCTACGAGCAGTACTTC. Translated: CSAARRAPSSYEQYF.

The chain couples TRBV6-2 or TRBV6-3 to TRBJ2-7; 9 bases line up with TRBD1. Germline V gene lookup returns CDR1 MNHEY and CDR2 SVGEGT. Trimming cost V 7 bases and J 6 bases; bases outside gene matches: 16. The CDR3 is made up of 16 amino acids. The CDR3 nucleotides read TGTGCCAGCAACCGCCATGCCGGGACAGGGAGGCTCGAGCAGTACTTC. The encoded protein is CASNRHAGTGRLEQYF.

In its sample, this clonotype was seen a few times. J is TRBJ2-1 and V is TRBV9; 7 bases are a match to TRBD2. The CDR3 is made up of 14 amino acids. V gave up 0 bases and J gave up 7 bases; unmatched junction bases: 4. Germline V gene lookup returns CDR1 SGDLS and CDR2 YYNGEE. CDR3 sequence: CASSVGPSGNEQFF. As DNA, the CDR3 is TGTGCCAGCAGCGTAGGTCCTAGCGGTAATGAGCAGTTCTTC.

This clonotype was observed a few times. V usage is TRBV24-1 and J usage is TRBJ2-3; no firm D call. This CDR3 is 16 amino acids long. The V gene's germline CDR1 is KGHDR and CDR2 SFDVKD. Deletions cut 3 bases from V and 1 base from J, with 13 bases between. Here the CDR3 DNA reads TGTGCCACCAGTGATGGCGTCTCAGTTGGCACAGATACGCAGTATTTT. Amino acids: CATSDGVSVGTDTQYF.

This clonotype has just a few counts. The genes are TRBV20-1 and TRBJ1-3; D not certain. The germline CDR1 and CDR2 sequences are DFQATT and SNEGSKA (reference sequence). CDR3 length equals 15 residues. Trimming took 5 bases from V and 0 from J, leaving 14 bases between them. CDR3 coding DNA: TGCAGTGCTTGGGCCCGTTTTCCCTCTGGAAACACCATATATTTT. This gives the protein CSAWARFPSGNTIYF.

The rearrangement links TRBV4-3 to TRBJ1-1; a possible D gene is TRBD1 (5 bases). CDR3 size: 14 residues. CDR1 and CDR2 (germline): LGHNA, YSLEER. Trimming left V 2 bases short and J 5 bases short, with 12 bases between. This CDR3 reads CASSQWGLGTEAFF. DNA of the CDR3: TGCGCCAGCAGCCAATGGGGCCTGGGGACTGAAGCTTTCTTT.

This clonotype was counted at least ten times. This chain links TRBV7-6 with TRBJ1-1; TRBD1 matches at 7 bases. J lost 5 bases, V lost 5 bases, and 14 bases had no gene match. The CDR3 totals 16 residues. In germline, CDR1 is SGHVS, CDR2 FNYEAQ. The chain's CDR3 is CASSPVPRGLGTEAFF. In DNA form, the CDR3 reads TGTGCCAGCAGCCCAGTTCCTAGGGGGCTAGGGACTGAAGCTTTCTTT.

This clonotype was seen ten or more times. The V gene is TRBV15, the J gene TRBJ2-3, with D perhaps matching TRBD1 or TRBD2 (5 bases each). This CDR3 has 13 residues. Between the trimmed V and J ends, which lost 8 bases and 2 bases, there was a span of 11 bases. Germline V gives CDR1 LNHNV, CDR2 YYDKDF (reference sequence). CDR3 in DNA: TGTGCCACCGGCCGGGACCACACAGATACGCAGTATTTT. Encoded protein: CATGRDHTDTQYF.

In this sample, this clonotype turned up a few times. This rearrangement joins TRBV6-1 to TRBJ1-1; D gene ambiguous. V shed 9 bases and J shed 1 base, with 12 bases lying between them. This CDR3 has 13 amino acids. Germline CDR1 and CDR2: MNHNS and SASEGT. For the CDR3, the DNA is TGTGCCAGTCTCCGGGGAGAGAACACTGAAGCTTTCTTT. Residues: CASLRGENTEAFF.

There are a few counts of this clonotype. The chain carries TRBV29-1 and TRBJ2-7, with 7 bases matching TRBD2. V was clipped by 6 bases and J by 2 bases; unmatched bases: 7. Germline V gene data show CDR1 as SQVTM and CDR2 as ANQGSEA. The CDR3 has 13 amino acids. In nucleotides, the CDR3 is TGCAGCGTGGGGGGGGTTTTGACCTACGAGCAGTACTTC. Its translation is CSVGGVLTYEQYF.

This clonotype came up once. CDR3 sequence reads: CASSQSVGARRVSTEAFF. CDR3 nucleotide sequence: TGTGCCAGCAGCCAGTCGGTCGGGGCGCGGAGAGTGAGCACTGAAGCTTTCTTT. The J gene is TRBJ1-1, the V gene TRBV3-1, with D tentatively TRBD1 (5 bases). Trimming removed 3 bases at V and 4 bases at J, with 24 bases between. CDR3 length: 18 residues. CDR1 and CDR2 (germline): LGHDT, YNNKEL (reference sequence).

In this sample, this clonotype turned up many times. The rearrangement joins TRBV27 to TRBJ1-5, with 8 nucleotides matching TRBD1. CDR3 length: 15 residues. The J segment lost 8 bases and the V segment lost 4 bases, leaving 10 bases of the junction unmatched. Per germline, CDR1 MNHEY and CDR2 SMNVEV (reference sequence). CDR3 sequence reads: CASSSAQPTGEPQHF. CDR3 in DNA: TGTGCCAGCAGTTCGGCCCAACCGACAGGGGAGCCCCAGCATTTT.

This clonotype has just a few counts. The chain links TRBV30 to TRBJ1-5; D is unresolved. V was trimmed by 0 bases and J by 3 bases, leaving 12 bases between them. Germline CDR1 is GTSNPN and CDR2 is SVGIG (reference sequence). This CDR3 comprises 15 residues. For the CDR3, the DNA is TGTGCCTGGAGTGTATCCGGGAGCTACAATCAGCCCCAGCATTTT. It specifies CAWSVSGSYNQPQHF.

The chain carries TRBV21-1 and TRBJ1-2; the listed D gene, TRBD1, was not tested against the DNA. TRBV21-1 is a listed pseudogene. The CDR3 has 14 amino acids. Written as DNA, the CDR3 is TGTGCCAGCAGCCATCCTGACAGGTTCTATGGCTACACCTTC. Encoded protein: CASSHPDRFYGYTF.

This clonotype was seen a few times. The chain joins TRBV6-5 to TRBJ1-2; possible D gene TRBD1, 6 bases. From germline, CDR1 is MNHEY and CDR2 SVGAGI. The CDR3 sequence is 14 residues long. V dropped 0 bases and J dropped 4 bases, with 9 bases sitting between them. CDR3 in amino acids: CASSYSRGSYGYTF. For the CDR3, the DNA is TGTGCCAGCAGTTACTCGAGGGGGTCCTATGGCTACACCTTC.

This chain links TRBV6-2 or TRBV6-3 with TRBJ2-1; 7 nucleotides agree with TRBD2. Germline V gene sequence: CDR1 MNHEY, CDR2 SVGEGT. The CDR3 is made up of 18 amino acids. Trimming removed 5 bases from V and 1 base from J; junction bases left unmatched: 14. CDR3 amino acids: CASSQHSLANPSYNEQFF. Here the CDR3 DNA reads TGTGCCAGCAGTCAACACTCACTAGCGAACCCTTCCTACAATGAGCAGTTCTTC.

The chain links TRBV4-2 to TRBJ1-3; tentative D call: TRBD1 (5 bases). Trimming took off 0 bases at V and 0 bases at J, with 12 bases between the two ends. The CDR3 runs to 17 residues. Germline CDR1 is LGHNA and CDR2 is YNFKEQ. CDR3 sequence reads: CASSQDWGRISGNTIYF. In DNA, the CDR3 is TGTGCCAGCAGCCAAGATTGGGGGAGAATCTCTGGAAACACCATATATTTT.

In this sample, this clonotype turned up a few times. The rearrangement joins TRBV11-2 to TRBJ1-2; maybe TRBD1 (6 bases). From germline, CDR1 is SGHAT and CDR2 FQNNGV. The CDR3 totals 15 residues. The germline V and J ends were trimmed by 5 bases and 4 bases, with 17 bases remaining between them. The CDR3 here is CASSPNVGGPYGYTF. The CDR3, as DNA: TGTGCCAGCAGCCCTAACGTGGGGGGGCCCTATGGCTACACCTTC.

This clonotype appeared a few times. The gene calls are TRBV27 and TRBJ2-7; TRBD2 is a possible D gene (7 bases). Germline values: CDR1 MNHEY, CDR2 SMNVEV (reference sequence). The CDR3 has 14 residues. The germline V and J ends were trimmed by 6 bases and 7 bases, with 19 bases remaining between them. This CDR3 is CASRGVGGLGEQYF. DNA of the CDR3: TGTGCCAGCAGGGGAGTCGGGGGGCTAGGAGAGCAGTACTTC.

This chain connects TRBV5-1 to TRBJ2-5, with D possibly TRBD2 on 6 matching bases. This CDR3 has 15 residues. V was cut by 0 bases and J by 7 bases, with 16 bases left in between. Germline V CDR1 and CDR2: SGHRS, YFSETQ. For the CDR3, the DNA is TGCGCCAGCAGCTTGGAGGGACTCATTGGCGGGACCCAGTACTTC. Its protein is CASSLEGLIGGTQYF.